This TCR beta chain was observed in a study of OX40 agonist ivuxolimab in advanced cancers. The overall study: Ivuxolimab, an agonistic anti-OX40 (CD134) antibody, was given to patients.

Study observations and caveats: Near-lowest levels of clonal expansion characterized partial responders at 0.1-3.0 mg/kg.

Concerning this clone itself: Its cognate antigen is unknown.

The CDR3 is made up of 13 amino acids. Germline loops: CDR1 LNHDA, CDR2 SQIVND (reference sequence). V lost 5 bases to trimming and J lost 3 bases, with 10 bases between them. Profiled with immunoSEQ multiplex PCR; TCRdb holds only in-frame clones, not every one. The data show tens of thousands of clones, about 79% seen once. The chain combines TRBV19 with TRBJ2-5; D may be TRBD1 (6 bases). This clonotype was obtained from an adult with an advanced solid tumor such as melanoma, head and neck, liver or kidney cancer. Sequencing was performed on CD4+ or CD8+ T cells sorted from blood, taken in a trial of the OX40 agonist ivuxolimab. The CDR3 region is CASSSHREETQYF. The CDR3 nucleotides are TGTGCCAGTAGTTCCCACAGGGAAGAGACCCAGTACTTC. The whole variable domain, filled in from reference TRBV19 and TRBJ2-5, reads DGGITQSPKYLFRKEGQNVTLSCEQNLNHDAMYWYRQDPGQGLRLIYYSQIVNDFQKGDIAEGYSVSREKKESFPLTVTSAQKNPTAFYLCASSSHREETQYFGPGTRLLVL.